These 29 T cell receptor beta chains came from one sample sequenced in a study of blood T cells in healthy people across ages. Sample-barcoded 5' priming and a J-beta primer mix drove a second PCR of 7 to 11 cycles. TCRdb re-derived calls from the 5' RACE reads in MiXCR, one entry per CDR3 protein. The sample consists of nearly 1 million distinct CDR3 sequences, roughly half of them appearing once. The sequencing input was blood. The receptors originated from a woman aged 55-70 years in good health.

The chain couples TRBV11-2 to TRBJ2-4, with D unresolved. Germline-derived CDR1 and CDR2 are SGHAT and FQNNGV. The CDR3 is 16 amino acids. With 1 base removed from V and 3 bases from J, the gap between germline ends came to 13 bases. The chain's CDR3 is CASSLAQVYGKNIQYF. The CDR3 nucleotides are TGTGCCAGCAGCTTAGCTCAGGTATACGGCAAAAACATTCAGTACTTC.

CDR3 residues: CASSCTLGYEQYF. The CDR3 coding sequence is TGTGCCAGCAGCTGTACTTTGGGCTACGAGCAGTACTTC. The chain couples TRBV11-3 to TRBJ2-7; D ambiguous. Germline assignment: CDR1 SGHNT and CDR2 YENEEA. V lost 4 bases and J 3 bases, leaving 10 bases between the germline ends. The CDR3 spans 13 residues.

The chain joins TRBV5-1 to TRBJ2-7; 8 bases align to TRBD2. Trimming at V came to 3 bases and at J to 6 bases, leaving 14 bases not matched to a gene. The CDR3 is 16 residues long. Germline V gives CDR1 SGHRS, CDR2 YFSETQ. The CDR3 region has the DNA TGCGCCAGCAGCTCGCCCGGGACTAGGAAGGTGCGCGAGCAGTACTTC. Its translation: CASSSPGTRKVREQYF.

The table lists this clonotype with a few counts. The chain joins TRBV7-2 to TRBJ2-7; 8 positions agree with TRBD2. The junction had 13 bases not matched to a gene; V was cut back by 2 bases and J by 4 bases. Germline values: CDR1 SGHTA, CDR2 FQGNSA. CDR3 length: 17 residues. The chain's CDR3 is CASSLWGPGLVDYEQYF. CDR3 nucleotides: TGTGCCAGCAGCTTATGGGGCCCGGGACTAGTAGATTACGAGCAGTACTTC. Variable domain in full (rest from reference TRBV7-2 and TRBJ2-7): GAGVSQSPSNKVTEKGKDVELRCDPISGHTALYWYRQSLGQGLEFLIYFQGNSAPDKSGLPSDRFSAERTGGSVSTLTIQRTQQEDSAVYLCASSLWGPGLVDYEQYFGPGTRLTVT.

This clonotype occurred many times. As DNA, the CDR3 is TGTGCCAGCAGCCCCATTCGGGGTTTGAGGGCCCAGTACTTC. Protein product: CASSPIRGLRAQYF. The chain uses TRBV28 and TRBJ2-5, with a tentative D call TRBD2 (5 bases). The CDR3 totals 14 residues. CDR1 is MDHEN and CDR2 is SYDVKM in the germline V gene. Deletions cut 6 bases from V and 9 bases from J, with 20 bases between.

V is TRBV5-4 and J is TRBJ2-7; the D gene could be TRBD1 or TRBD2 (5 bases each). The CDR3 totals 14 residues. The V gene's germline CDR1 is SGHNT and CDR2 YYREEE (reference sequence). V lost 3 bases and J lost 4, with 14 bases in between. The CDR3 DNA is TGTGCCAGCAGCTGGGACGGAGGCTATTACGAGCAGTACTTC. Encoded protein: CASSWDGGYYEQYF.

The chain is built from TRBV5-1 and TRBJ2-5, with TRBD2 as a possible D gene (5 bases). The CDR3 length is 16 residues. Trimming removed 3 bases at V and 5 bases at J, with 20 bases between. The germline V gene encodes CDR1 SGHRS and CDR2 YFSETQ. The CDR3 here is CASSSGGSREGETQYF. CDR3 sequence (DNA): TGCGCCAGCAGCTCCGGCGGGTCTAGAGAAGGGGAGACCCAGTACTTC.

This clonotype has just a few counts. CDR3 sequence: CASSFFPLGTSGRINEQYF. As DNA, the CDR3 is TGTGCCAGCAGCTTTTTTCCGCTTGGGACTAGCGGGAGAATTAACGAGCAGTACTTC. The chain has TRBV7-2 and TRBJ2-7; 14 bases map to TRBD2. V lost 3 bases and J lost 5; bases outside the gene matches: 15. CDR1 SGHTA and CDR2 FQGNSA come from the germline V gene. The CDR3 has 19 residues.

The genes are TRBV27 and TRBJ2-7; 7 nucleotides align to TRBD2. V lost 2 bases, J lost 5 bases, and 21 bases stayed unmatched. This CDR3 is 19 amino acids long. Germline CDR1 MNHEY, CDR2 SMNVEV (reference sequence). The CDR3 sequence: CASSLNPAAWRGSNHEQYF. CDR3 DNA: TGTGCCAGCAGTTTAAACCCCGCCGCGTGGCGCGGGAGTAACCACGAGCAGTACTTC.

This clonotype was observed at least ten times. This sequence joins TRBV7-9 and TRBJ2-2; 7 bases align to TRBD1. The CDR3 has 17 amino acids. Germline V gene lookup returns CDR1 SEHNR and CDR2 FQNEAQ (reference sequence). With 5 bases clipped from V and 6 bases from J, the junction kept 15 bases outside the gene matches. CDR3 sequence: CASSLPGGRDPAGELFF. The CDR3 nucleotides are TGTGCCAGCAGCCTACCAGGGGGTAGGGATCCTGCCGGGGAGCTGTTTTTT. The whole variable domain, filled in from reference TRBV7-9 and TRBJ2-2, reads DTGVSQNPRHKITKRGQNVTFRCDPISEHNRLYWYRQTLGQGPEFLTYFQNEAQLEKSRLLSDRFSAERPKGSFSTLEIQRTEQGDSAMYLCASSLPGGRDPAGELFFGEGSRLTVL.

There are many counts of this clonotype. For the CDR3, the DNA is TGTGCCAGCAGCTTTGGAAACAATGAGCAGTTCTTC. As protein: CASSFGNNEQFF. The chain combines TRBV7-2 with TRBJ2-1; D is unresolved. The CDR3 consists of 12 residues. The V and J ends lost 3 bases and 5 bases respectively, with 5 bases between them. Per germline, CDR1 SGHTA and CDR2 FQGNSA.

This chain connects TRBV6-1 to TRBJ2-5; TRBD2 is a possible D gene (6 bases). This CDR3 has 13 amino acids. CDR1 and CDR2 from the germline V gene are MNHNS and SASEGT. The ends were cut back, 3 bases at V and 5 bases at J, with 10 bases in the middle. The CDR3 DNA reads TGTGCCAGCAGTGAGGCGGGGTTCGAGACCCAGTACTTC. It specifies CASSEAGFETQYF.

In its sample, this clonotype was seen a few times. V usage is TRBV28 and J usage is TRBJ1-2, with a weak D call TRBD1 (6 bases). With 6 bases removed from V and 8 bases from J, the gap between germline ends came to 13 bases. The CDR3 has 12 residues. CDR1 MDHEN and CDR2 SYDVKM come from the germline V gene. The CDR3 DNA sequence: TGTGCCAGCAGGACAGGTTCGCTAGGCTACACCTTC. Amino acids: CASRTGSLGYTF.

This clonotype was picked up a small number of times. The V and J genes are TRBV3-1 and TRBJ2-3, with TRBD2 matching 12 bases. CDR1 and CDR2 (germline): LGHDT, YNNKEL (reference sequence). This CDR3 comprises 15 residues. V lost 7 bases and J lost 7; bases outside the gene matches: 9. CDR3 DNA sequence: TGTGCCAGCAAACTGGGGACTAGCGGGTGGAATACGCAGTATTTT. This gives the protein CASKLGTSGWNTQYF.

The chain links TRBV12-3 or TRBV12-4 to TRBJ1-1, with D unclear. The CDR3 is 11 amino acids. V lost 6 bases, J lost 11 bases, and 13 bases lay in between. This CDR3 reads CASRTGLSAFF. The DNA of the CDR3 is TGTGCCAGCAGAACGGGGTTATCGGCTTTCTTT.

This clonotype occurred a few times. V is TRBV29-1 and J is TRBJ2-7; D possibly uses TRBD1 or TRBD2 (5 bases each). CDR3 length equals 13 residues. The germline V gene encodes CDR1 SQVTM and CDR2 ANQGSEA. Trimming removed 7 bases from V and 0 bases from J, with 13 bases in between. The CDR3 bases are TGCAGCGCTGGGTGGGGGAGCTCCTACGAGCAGTACTTC. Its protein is CSAGWGSSYEQYF.

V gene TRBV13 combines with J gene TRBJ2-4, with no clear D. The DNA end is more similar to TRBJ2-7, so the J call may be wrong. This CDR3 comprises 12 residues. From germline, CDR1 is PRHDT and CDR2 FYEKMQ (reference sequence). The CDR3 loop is CASSFFAGEQYF. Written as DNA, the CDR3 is TGTGCCAGCAGCTTTTTCGCCGGCGAGCAGTACTTC.

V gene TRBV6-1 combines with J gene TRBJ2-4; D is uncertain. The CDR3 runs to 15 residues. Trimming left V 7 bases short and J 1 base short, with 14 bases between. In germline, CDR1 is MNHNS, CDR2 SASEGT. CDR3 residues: CASKSAGVAKNIQYF. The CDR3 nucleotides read TGTGCCAGCAAGTCGGCTGGGGTTGCCAAAAACATTCAGTACTTC.

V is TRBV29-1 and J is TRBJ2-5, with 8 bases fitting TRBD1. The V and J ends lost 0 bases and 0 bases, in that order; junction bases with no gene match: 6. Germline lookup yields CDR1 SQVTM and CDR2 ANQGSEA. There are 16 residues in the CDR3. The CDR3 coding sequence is TGCAGCGTTGAAGATCCCAGACAGGGGTACCAAGAGACCCAGTACTTC. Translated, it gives CSVEDPRQGYQETQYF.

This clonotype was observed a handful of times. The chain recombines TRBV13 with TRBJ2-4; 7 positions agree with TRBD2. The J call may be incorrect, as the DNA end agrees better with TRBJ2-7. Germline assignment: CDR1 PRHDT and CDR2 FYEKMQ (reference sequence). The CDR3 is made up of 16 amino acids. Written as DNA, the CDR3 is TGTGCCAGCAGCTCAGGACTCTCTAGCGGCCGCTACGAGCAGTACTTC. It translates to CASSSGLSSGRYEQYF.

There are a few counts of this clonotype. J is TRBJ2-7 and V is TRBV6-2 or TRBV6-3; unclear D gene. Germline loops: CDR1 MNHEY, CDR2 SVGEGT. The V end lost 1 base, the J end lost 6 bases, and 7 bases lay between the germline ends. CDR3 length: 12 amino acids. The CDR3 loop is CASSYFFAEQYF. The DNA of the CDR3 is TGTGCCAGCAGTTACTTCTTCGCCGAGCAGTACTTC.

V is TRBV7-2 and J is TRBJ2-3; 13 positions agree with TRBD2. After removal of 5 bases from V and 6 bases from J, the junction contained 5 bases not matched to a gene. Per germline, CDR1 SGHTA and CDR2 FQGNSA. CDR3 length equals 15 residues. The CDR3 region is CASSITSGRGDTQYF. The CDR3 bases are TGTGCCAGCAGCATTACTAGCGGGAGGGGGGATACGCAGTATTTT.

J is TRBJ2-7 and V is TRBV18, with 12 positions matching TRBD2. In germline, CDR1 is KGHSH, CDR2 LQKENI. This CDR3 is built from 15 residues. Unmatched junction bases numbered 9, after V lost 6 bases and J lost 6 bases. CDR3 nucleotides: TGTGCCAGCTCGTCCGCACTAGCGGGAGGAGGCGAGCAGTACTTC. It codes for CASSSALAGGGEQYF.

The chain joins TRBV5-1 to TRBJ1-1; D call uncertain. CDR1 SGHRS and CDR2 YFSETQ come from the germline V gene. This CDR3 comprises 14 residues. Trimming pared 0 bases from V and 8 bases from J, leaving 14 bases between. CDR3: CASSLAGPGGEAFF. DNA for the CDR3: TGCGCCAGCAGCTTGGCGGGTCCGGGAGGGGAAGCTTTCTTT.

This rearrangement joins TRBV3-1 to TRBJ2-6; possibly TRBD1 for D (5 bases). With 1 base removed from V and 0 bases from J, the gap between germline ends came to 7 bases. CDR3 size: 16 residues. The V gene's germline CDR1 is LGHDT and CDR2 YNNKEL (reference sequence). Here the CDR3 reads CASSQGQISGANVLTF. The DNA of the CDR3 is TGTGCCAGCAGCCAAGGACAGATCTCTGGGGCCAACGTCCTGACTTTC.

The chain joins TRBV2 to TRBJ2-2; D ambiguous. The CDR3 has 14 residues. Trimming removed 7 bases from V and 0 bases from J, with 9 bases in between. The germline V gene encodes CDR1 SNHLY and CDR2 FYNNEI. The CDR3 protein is CASMARPNTGELFF. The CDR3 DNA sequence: TGTGCCAGCATGGCTCGTCCGAACACCGGGGAGCTGTTTTTT.

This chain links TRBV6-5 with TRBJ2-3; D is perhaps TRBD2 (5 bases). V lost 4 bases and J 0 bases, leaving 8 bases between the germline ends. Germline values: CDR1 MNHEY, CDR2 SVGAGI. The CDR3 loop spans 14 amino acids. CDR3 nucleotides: TGTGCCAGCAGTTTAGCGCATAGCACAGATACGCAGTATTTT. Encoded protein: CASSLAHSTDTQYF.

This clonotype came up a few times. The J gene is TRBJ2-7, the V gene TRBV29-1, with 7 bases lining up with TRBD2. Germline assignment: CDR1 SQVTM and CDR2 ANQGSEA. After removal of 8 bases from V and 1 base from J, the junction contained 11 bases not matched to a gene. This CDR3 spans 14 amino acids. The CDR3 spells CSIRLATTSYEQYF. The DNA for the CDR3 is TGCAGCATCAGACTAGCCACGACTTCCTACGAGCAGTACTTC.

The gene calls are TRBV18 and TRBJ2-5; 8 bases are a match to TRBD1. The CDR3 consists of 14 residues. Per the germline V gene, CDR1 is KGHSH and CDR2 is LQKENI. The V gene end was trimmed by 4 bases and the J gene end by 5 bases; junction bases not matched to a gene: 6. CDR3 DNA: TGTGCCAGCTCACAAGGACAGGGCAGGGAGACCCAGTACTTC. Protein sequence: CASSQGQGRETQYF. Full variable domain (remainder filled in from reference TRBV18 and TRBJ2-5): NAGVMQNPRHLVRRRGQEARLRCSPMKGHSHVYWYRQLPEEGLKFMVYLQKENIIDESGMPKERFSAEFPKEGPSILRIQQVVRGDSAAYFCASSQGQGRETQYFGPGTRLLVL.